This T cell receptor beta chain was recovered during a study of cytomegalovirus exposure and HLA in healthy donors. Study results and caveats: With further analysis later on, most CMV-associated TCR beta chains appeared HLA-restricted. Previous analysis showed most TCR beta V segments were productive about 90% or about 30% of the time.

The CDR3 loop spans 17 amino acids. V was pared by 3 bases and J by 0 bases, with 16 bases between. Germline loops: CDR1 SGHDT, CDR2 YYEEEE. Amplification used 60 Vbeta primers and 13 Jbeta primers. Assay: immunoSEQ multiplex PCR; the TCRdb copy retains only in-frame clones and omits some. The profile shows about 180,000 clones, over 70% of them singletons. There are a few counts of this clone. Its specificity is not known. Sequencing used PBMCs. This sequence originates from a male donor in good health and CMV-seronegative. The V call is TRBV5-6, the J call TRBJ1-5; D not resolved. The CDR3 here is CASSSGGQITSNQPQHF. The DNA of the CDR3 is TGTGCCAGCAGCTCCGGTGGGCAGATCACTAGCAATCAGCCCCAGCATTTT.